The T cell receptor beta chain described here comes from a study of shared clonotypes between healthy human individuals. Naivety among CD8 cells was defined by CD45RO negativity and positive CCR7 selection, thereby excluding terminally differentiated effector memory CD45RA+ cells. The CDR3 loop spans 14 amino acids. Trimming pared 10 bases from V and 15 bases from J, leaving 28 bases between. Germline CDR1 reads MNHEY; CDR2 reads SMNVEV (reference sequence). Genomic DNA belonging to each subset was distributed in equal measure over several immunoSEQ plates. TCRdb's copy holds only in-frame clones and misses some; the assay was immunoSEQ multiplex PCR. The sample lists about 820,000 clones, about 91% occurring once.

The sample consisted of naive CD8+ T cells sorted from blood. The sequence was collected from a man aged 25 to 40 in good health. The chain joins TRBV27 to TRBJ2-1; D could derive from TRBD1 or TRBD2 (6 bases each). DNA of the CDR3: TGTGCCACCCAAACGGGTTTCGGGGGCGATGAGGCGTTCTTC. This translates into CATQTGFGGDEAFF.